These 4 T cell receptor beta chains originate from one sample sequenced in a study of neurological immune-mediated disorders. TCRdb re-called the 5' RACE reads through MiXCR, storing one row per CDR3 protein. The sample lists about 19,000 distinct CDR3 sequences; approximately 2.5% were seen once. The sample comprised PBMCs. These receptors all come from a woman younger than 30 with multiple sclerosis.

In its sample, this clonotype was seen many times. The genes are TRBV7-9 and TRBJ1-5, with unresolved D. The CDR3 contains 13 residues. Between the trimmed V and J ends, which lost 4 bases and 4 bases, there was a span of 8 bases. The germline gives CDR1 SEHNR, CDR2 FQNEAQ (reference sequence). CDR3 bases: TGTGCCAGCAGCTCCCGGGTTAATCAGCCCCAGCATTTT. It encodes CASSSRVNQPQHF.

At least ten counts were recorded for this clonotype. CDR3 sequence (DNA): TGTGCCAGCAGCGCGACAGGTTACGAGCAGTACGTC. This codes for CASSATGYEQYV. V usage is TRBV21-1 and J usage is TRBJ2-7; whether TRBD1, the table's D call, matches the DNA was not checked. TRBV21-1 is a recognized pseudogene. This CDR3 spans 12 amino acids.

Judged by abundance, this clonotype is medium-sized (0.01 to 0.1%). The CDR3 nucleotides are TGTGCCAGCAGCTTAGAATCCGGGTACCAAGAGACCCAGTACTTC. This codes for CASSLESGYQETQYF. This chain uses TRBV13 with TRBJ2-5; D not certain. Looked up from germline, CDR1 is PRHDT and CDR2 is FYEKMQ (reference sequence). There are 15 residues in the CDR3. The V gene lost 1 base and the J gene lost 0 bases, with 9 bases spanning the gap.

Ten or more counts support this clonotype. The J gene is TRBJ1-3, the V gene TRBV7-6, with 9 bases matching TRBD1. CDR1 SGHVS and CDR2 FNYEAQ come from the germline V gene. V dropped 3 bases and J dropped 4; count of bases not matched to a gene: 13. The CDR3 sequence is 18 residues long. As DNA, the CDR3 is TGTGCCAGCAGCTTTGTGGGACAGGGTAAAGAAGGAGGAAACACCATATATTTT. This gives the protein CASSFVGQGKEGGNTIYF.